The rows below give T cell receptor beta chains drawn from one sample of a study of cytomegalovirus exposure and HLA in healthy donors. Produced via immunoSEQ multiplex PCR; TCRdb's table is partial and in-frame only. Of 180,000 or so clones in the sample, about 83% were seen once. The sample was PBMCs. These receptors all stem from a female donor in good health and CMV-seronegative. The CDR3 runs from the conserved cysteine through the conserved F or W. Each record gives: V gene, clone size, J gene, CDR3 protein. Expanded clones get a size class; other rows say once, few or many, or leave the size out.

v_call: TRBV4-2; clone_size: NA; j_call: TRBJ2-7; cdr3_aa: CASSQDSGETYEQYF
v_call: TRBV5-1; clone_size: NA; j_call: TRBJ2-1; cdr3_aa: CASSVMGVAGKNEQFF
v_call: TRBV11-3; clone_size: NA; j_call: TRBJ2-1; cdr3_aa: CASSPTSGVYNEQFF
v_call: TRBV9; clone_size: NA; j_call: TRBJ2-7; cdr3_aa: CASSVARLAGTYEQYF
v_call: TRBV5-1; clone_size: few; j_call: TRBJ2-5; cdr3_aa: CASSLGAASGEETQYF
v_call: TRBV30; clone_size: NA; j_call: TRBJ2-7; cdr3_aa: CAWSPDLDRLSGRAPTYEQYF
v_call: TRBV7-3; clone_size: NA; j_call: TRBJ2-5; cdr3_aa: CASSATGGGVETQYF
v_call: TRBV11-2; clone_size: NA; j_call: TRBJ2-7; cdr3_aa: CASSLGLGTYEQYF
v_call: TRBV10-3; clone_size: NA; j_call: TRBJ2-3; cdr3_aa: CAISTLAGGGLSTDTQYF
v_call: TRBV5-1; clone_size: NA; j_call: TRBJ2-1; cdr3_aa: CASSLVAGSYNEQFF
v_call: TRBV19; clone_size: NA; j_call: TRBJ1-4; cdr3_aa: CASSIEGVATNEKLFF
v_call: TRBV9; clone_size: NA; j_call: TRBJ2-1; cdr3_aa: CASSPTGTSLNEQFF
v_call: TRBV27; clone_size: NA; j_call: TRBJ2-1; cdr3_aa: CASSIGRLAGRNEQFF
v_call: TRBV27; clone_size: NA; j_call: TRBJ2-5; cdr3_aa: CASSRREGETQYF
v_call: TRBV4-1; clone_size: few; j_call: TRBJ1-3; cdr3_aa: CASSPPGGQGVDGNTIYF
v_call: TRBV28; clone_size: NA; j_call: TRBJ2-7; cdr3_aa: CASRIAGTTYEQYF
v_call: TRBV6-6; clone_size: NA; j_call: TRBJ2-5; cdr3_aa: CASSLKTGGPASEQYF
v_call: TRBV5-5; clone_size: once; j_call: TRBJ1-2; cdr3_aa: CASSLAVGQDYGYTF
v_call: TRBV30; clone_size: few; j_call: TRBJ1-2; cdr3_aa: CAGQTLGRGLYGYTF
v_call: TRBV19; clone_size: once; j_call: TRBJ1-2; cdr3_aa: CASSMIGQGRHGYTF
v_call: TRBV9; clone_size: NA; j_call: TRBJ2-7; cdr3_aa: CASSGTGTGFYEQYF
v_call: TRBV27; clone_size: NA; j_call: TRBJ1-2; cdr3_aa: CASREGQGPLYGYTF
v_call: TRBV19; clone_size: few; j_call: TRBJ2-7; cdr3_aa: CASSIRTAYEQYF
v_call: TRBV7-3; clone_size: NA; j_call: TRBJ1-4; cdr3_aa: CASSPHGGGELFF
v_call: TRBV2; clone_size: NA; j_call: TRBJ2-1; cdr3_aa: CASSLLAGGPNEQFF
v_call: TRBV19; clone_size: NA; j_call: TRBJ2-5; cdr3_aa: CASSINGMGLAGRLQETQYF
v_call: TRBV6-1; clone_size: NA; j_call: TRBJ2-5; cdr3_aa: CASSERGPGAQYF
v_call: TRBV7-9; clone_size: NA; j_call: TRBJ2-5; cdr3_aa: CSSSLRWGLAAKEAQYF
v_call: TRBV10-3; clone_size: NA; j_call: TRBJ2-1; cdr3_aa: CAISESRLAGKADEQFF
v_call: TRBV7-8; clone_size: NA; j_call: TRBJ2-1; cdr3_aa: CASSLSTTGSVEQFF
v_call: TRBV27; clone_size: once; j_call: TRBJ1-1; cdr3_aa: CASQGFATEAFF
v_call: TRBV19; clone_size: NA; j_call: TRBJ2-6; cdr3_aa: CASSQTGANVLTF
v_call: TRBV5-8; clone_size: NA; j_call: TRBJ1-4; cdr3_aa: CASSYGQESRQLFF
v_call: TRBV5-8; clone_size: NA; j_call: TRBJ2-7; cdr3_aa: CASSLGGTEYYEQYF
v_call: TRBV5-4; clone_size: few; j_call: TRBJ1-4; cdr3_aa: CASSLDRPQGNEKLFF
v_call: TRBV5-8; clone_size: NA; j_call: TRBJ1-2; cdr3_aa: CASSLTGGIYGYTF
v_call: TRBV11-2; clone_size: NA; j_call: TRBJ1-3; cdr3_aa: CASSFGTGWDSGNTIYF
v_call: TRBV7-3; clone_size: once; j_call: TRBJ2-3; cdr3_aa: CASSSTSGGTGGTQYF
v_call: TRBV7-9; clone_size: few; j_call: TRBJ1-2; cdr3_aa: CASSLTGLYGYTF
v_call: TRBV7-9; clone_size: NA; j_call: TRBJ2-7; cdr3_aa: CASSPSGTGVFYEQYF
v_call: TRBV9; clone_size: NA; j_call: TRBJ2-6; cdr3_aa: CASMGGSGANVLTF
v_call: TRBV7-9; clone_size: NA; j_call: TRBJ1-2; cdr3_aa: CASSLPRQGPSNYGYTF
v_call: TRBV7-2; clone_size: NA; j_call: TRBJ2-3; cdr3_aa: CASSRTSGGDTQYF
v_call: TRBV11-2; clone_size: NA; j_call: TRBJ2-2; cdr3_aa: CASSLEGGRELFF
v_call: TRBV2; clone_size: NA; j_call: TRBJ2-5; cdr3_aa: CASSVSRKETQYF
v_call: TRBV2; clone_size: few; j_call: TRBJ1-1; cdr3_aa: CASSDPNPTGGGLRGTEAFF
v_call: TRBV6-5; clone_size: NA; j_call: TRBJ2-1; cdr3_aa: CASSYSRFASYNEQFF
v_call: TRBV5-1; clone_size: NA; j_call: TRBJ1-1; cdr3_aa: CASSFRQTTGVNEAFF
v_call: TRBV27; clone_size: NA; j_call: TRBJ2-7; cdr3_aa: CASSWDREAYEQYF